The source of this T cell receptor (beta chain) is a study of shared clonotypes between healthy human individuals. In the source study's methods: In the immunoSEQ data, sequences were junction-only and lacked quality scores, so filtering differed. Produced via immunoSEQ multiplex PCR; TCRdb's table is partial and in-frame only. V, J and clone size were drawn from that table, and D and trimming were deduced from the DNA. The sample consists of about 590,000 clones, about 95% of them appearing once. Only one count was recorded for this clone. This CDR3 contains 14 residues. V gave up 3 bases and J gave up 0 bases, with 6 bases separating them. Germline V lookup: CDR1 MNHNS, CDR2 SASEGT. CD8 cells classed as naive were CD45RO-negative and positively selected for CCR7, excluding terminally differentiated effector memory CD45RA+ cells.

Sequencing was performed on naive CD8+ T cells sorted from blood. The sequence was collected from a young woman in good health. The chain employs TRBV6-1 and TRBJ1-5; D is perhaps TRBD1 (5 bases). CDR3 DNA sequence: TGTGCCAGCAGTGAGGGGGATAGCAATCAGCCCCAGCATTTT. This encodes CASSEGDSNQPQHF.